The rows below give T cell receptor beta chains drawn from one sample of a study of technical replicates of blood from a few donors. Profiled with immunoSEQ multiplex PCR; TCRdb holds only in-frame clones, not every one. This sample has 65,000 to 95,000 clones, with roughly 93% found just once. The sequencing input was T cells isolated from PBMCs. The receptors were sampled from a human donor in good health. Both conserved end residues are part of each CDR3. The D gene is left open where the match is weak.

j_call | d_call | v_call | cdr3_nt | cdr3_aa
TRBJ2-1 | NA | TRBV25-1 | TGTGCCAGCAGTGAAGAGTTGGGGGGTGAGCAGTTCTTC | CASSEELGGEQFF
TRBJ1-5 | NA | TRBV7-2 | TGTGCCAGCAGCCAAGTTATCGGGAGCAATCAGCCCCAGCATTTT | CASSQVIGSNQPQHF
TRBJ2-5 | NA | TRBV2 | TGTGCCAGCATGGACTATCCAGAGACCCAGTACTTC | CASMDYPETQYF
TRBJ2-7 | NA | TRBV7-2 | TGTGCCAGCAGCTTAAGCGGGCAGCGCGAGCAGTACTTC | CASSLSGQREQYF
TRBJ2-1 | NA | TRBV9 | TGTGCCAGCAGCGTGGGACTTTCCCGCTCCTACAATGAGCAGTTCTTC | CASSVGLSRSYNEQFF
TRBJ1-4 | TRBD1 | TRBV10-3 | TGTGCCATCAGCACAGGGGAAAAAGAAAAACTGTTTTTT | CAISTGEKEKLFF
TRBJ2-2 | NA | TRBV4-3 | TGCGCCAGCAGCCACCTAGGCGGGGAGCTGTTTTTT | CASSHLGGELFF
TRBJ2-7 | NA | TRBV11-2 | TGTGCCAGCAGCTTAGGGTCGGTGAGTCTAGCCTACGAGCAGTACTTC | CASSLGSVSLAYEQYF
TRBJ2-1 | TRBD2 | TRBV7-2 | TGTGCCAGCAGCTTTACTAGCGGGGGCTACAATGAGCAGTTCTTC | CASSFTSGGYNEQFF
TRBJ2-1 | TRBD2 | TRBV28 | TGTGCCAGCAGTGGACTAGACCGGCGCTCCTACAATGAGCAGTTCTTC | CASSGLDRRSYNEQFF